This entry lists 19 T cell receptor beta chains sequenced from one sample in a study of regulatory T cells in long-lasting Graves disease. Building of the TCR beta libraries involved iRepertoire HTBI primers and Arm-PCR of CDR3 regions. One entry per CDR3 protein, called by TCRdb with MiXCR from the multiplex PCR reads. The repertoire holds about 290,000 distinct CDR3 sequences, with roughly a fifth as singletons. The time point is: persistent/refractory GD, antithyroid drugs over 5 years with positive TRAb. PBMCs provided the RNA from which the TCR library was made. The specimen was peripheral blood mononuclear cells (PBMCs), collected when the disease was refractory, from a patient treated with antithyroid drugs. These receptors all stem from a female donor with Graves disease.

This clonotype has just one count. The chain is built from TRBV5-4 and TRBJ2-3; the match to TRBD1 covers 7 bases. The germline V gene encodes CDR1 SGHNT and CDR2 YYREEE (reference sequence). The ends lost 4 bases at V and 2 bases at J; junction bases unmatched: 10. The CDR3 extends over 16 amino acids. As DNA, the CDR3 is TGTGCCAGCAGCGTCATACAGGGGTCAGACACAGATACGCAGTATTTT. This translates into CASSVIQGSDTDTQYF.

This clonotype showed up many times. The chain uses TRBV28 and TRBJ1-6; no definite D call. Trimming removed 3 bases from V and 7 bases from J, with 7 bases in between. The CDR3 is made up of 13 amino acids. Germline CDR1 and CDR2: MDHEN and SYDVKM. CDR3 amino acids: CASSLTANSPLHF. The CDR3 coding sequence is TGTGCCAGCAGTTTGACGGCCAATTCACCCCTCCACTTT. Complete variable domain (other parts from reference TRBV28 and TRBJ1-6): DVKVTQSSRYLVKRTGEKVFLECVQDMDHENMFWYRQDPGLGLRLIYFSYDVKMKEKGDIPEGYSVSREKKERFSLILESASTNQTSMYLCASSLTANSPLHFGNGTRLTVT.

V and J are TRBV11-2 and TRBJ2-3; D is unclear. Between the trimmed V and J ends, which lost 5 bases and 6 bases, there was a span of 9 bases. The germline gives CDR1 SGHAT, CDR2 FQNNGV. CDR3 length equals 12 residues. Written as DNA, the CDR3 is TGTGCCAGCAGCCGATGGACCGATACGCAGTATTTT. It codes for CASSRWTDTQYF.

This clonotype was seen more than once but under ten times. The gene calls are TRBV9 and TRBJ1-1; TRBD1 might be the D (6 bases). The CDR3 spans 17 residues. With 0 bases removed from V and 5 bases from J, the gap between germline ends came to 20 bases. Per the germline V gene, CDR1 is SGDLS and CDR2 is YYNGEE. The CDR3 DNA sequence: TGTGCCAGCAGCGTAGAGGGGGGGGGCACCCGTGGGACTGAAGCTTTCTTT. Translation gives CASSVEGGGTRGTEAFF.

This clonotype was seen a handful of times. This sequence joins TRBV13 and TRBJ2-1, with 9 bases fitting TRBD2. Germline trimming cut 3 bases from V and 2 bases from J; bases unmatched to any gene: 5. The germline V gene has CDR1 PRHDT and CDR2 FYEKMQ (reference sequence). The CDR3 has 16 residues. CDR3 nucleotide sequence: TGTGCCAGCAGCTTTAGCGGGAGAGGGACCTACAATGAGCAGTTCTTC. It specifies CASSFSGRGTYNEQFF.

This clonotype was seen ten or more times. The J gene is TRBJ1-6, the V gene TRBV27; the D gene is possibly TRBD1 (6 bases). CDR3 length: 14 residues. The V end lost 3 bases, the J end lost 9 bases, and 12 bases lay between the germline ends. Germline lookup yields CDR1 MNHEY and CDR2 SMNVEV (reference sequence). The CDR3 nucleotides are TGTGCCAGCAGTTTTGGACAGTCGGGTTCACCCCTCCACTTT. Translated, it gives CASSFGQSGSPLHF.

On this clonotype: A read error may be the cause here, since a much bigger clone is one base away. The J gene is TRBJ2-7, the V gene TRBV12-3 or TRBV12-4; 9 bases line up with TRBD2. Trimming at V came to 5 bases and at J to 0 bases, leaving 11 bases not matched to a gene. CDR3 length: 17 residues. The CDR3 loop reads CASSPPAGGISSYEQYF. Here the CDR3 DNA reads TGTGCCAGCAGTCCCCCTGCGGGAGGGATTAGCTCCTACGAGCAGTACTTC.

This clonotype has a handful of counts. V and J are TRBV7-9 and TRBJ2-5; D is unresolved. The CDR3 is 15 residues long. Germline lookup yields CDR1 SEHNR and CDR2 FQNEAQ (reference sequence). Trimming pared 1 base from V and 5 bases from J, leaving 14 bases between. In DNA form, the CDR3 reads TGTGCCAGCAGCTTAGAGGGCCGTCTTAAGGAGACCCAGTACTTC. Translating gives CASSLEGRLKETQYF.

This chain connects TRBV14 to TRBJ1-4; D call uncertain. The germline V gene has CDR1 SGHDN and CDR2 FVKESK. Trimming cost V 1 base and J 3 bases, with 3 bases left between them. The CDR3 has 13 residues. CDR3 DNA sequence: TGTGCCAGCAGCCAAGTTTCTAATGAAAAACTGTTTTTT. It yields the protein CASSQVSNEKLFF.

Note on this clonotype: This likely came from a read error, as a far larger clone is one base away. The V gene is TRBV7-2, the J gene TRBJ2-5, with a weak D call TRBD2 (5 bases). Trimming removed 1 base from V and 2 bases from J, with 11 bases in between. The length of the CDR3 is 15 residues. CDR1 and CDR2 (germline): SGHTA, FQGNSA. CDR3 sequence reads: CASSLGSSGQETQYF. Here the CDR3 DNA reads TGTGCCAGCAGCTTAGGATCGTCGGGGCAAGAGACCCAGTACTTC.

This clonotype showed up just a few times. V gene TRBV9 combines with J gene TRBJ2-7; 7 nucleotides agree with TRBD2. This CDR3 is built from 13 residues. The J segment lost 0 bases and the V segment lost 3 bases, leaving 0 bases of the junction unmatched. The germline gives CDR1 SGDLS, CDR2 YYNGEE. DNA for the CDR3: TGTGCCAGCAGCGCGGGGGGCTCCTACGAGCAGTACTTC. It codes for CASSAGGSYEQYF.

This clonotype was picked up many times. The chain is built from TRBV11-2 and TRBJ2-5, with TRBD1 as a possible D gene (5 bases). The CDR3 spans 15 residues. Germline V gene sequence: CDR1 SGHAT, CDR2 FQNNGV. The V and J ends lost 5 bases and 5 bases respectively, with 18 bases between them. The CDR3 DNA follows: TGTGCCAGCAGCGCATACCTCAGGGATCGGGAGACCCAGTACTTC. This gives the protein CASSAYLRDRETQYF.

The table lists this clonotype with a few counts. The chain is built from TRBV30 and TRBJ2-7; the D gene is possibly TRBD2 (6 bases). The CDR3 length is 15 residues. V lost 7 bases and J 0 bases, leaving 19 bases between the germline ends. The germline V gene has CDR1 GTSNPN and CDR2 SVGIG (reference sequence). The CDR3: CASTGWLASSYEQYF. The DNA for the CDR3 is TGTGCCTCCACTGGATGGCTAGCGAGCTCCTACGAGCAGTACTTC.

This clonotype has ten or more counts. CDR3 in amino acids: CASSHRTGSVRETQYF. In DNA form, the CDR3 reads TGTGCCAGCAGCCATAGGACAGGGAGTGTAAGAGAGACCCAGTACTTC. The chain joins TRBV3-1 to TRBJ2-5, with 8 bases lining up with TRBD1. From germline, CDR1 is LGHDT and CDR2 YNNKEL (reference sequence). CDR3 length: 16 residues. The junction had 10 bases not matched to a gene; V was cut back by 3 bases and J by 4 bases.

This clonotype was seen at least ten times. The CDR3 here is CASSQEGTSGEQYF. CDR3 DNA: TGTGCCAGCAGCCAAGAGGGGACCTCCGGGGAGCAGTACTTC. The chain couples TRBV3-1 to TRBJ2-7; possibly TRBD1 or TRBD2 for D (5 bases each). Germline V gene lookup returns CDR1 LGHDT and CDR2 YNNKEL (reference sequence). The CDR3 covers 14 residues. V dropped 0 bases and J dropped 7 bases, with 13 bases sitting between them.

This clonotype was detected only a few times. This chain joins TRBV20-1 and TRBJ1-1, with D tentatively TRBD1 (6 bases). The CDR3 has 12 residues. V was pared by 6 bases and J by 4 bases, with 12 bases between. Germline loops: CDR1 DFQATT, CDR2 SNEGSKA (reference sequence). This chain's CDR3 is CSASDRGTEAFF. The DNA for the CDR3 is TGCAGTGCCTCGGACAGAGGCACTGAAGCTTTCTTT.

There are many counts of this clonotype. This sequence joins TRBV7-2 and TRBJ2-5; tentative D call: TRBD2 (5 bases). CDR3 length: 15 amino acids. Germline CDR1 reads SGHTA; CDR2 reads FQGNSA. V dropped 3 bases and J dropped 1 base, with 12 bases sitting between them. CDR3 in amino acids: CASSFRGPSQETQYF. The CDR3 nucleotides are TGTGCCAGCAGCTTCCGCGGGCCTTCCCAAGAGACCCAGTACTTC. The complete variable domain, with remaining parts taken from reference TRBV7-2 and TRBJ2-5, reads GAGVSQSPSNKVTEKGKDVELRCDPISGHTALYWYRQSLGQGLEFLIYFQGNSAPDKSGLPSDRFSAERTGGSVSTLTIQRTQQEDSAVYLCASSFRGPSQETQYFGPGTRLLVL.

In this sample, this clonotype turned up many times. The chain links TRBV7-2 to TRBJ2-4; 7 nucleotides align to TRBD1. Germline V lookup: CDR1 SGHTA, CDR2 FQGNSA. CDR3 length equals 15 residues. The ends lost 5 bases at V and 2 bases at J; junction bases unmatched: 6. CDR3 bases: TGTGCCAGCAGCCCACGGGACAGACCCAAAAACATTCAGTACTTC. This encodes CASSPRDRPKNIQYF.

In its sample, this clonotype was seen many times. The rearrangement uses TRBV11-2 and TRBJ2-7; D is perhaps TRBD1 (5 bases). Looked up from germline, CDR1 is SGHAT and CDR2 is FQNNGV. The V end was cut by 1 base, the J end by 0 bases, with 7 bases between. This CDR3 is built from 14 residues. The CDR3 nucleotides read TGTGCCAGCAGCTTAGCTCAGGGCTCCTACGAGCAGTACTTC. Its translation: CASSLAQGSYEQYF. The full variable domain, rest sourced from reference TRBV11-2 and TRBJ2-7, is EAGVAQSPRYKIIEKRQSVAFWCNPISGHATLYWYQQILGQGPKLLIQFQNNGVVDDSQLPKDRFSAERLKGVDSTLKIQPAKLEDSAVYLCASSLAQGSYEQYFGPGTRLTVT.